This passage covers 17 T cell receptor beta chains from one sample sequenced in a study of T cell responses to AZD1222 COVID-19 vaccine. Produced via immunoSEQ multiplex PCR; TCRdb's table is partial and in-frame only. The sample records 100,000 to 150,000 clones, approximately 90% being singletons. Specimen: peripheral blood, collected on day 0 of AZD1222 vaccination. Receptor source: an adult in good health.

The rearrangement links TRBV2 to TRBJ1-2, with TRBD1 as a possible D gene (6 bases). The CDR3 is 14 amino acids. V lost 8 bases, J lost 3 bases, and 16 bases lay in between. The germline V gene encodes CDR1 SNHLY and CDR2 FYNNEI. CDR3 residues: CASLKGGLDYGYTF. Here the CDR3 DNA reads TGTGCCAGCCTTAAGGGGGGGTTGGACTATGGCTACACCTTC.

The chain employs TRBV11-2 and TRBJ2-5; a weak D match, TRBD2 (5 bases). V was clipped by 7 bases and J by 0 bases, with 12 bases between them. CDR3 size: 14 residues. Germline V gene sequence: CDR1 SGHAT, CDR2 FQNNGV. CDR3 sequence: CASTRAGYQETQYF. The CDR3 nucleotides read TGTGCCAGCACCCGGGCGGGCTACCAAGAGACCCAGTACTTC.

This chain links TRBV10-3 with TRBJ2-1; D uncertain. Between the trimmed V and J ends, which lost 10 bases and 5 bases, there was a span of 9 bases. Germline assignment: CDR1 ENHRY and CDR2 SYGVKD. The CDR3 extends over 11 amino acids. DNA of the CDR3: TGTGCCACTTTGCTAAACAATGAGCAGTTCTTC. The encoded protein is CATLLNNEQFF.

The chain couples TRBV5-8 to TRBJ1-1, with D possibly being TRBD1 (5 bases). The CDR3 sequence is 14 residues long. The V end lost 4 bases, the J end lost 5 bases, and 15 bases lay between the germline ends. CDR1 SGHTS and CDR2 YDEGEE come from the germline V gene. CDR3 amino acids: CASSPRQLETEAFF. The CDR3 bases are TGTGCCAGCAGCCCGCGACAGCTTGAAACTGAAGCTTTCTTT.

The CDR3 spells CASSLAGGSYSQPQHF. CDR3 coding DNA: TGTGCCAGCAGTTTGGCAGGGGGATCTTATAGTCAGCCCCAGCATTTT. J is TRBJ1-5 and V is TRBV28; 7 positions agree with TRBD1. CDR3 length: 16 residues. CDR1 and CDR2 (germline): MDHEN, SYDVKM. With 3 bases clipped from V and 6 bases from J, the junction kept 11 bases outside the gene matches.

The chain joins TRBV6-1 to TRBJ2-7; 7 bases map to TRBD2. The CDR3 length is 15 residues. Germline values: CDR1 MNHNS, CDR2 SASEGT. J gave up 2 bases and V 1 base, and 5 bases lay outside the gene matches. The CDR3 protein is CASSEGKGRAYEQYF. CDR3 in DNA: TGTGCCAGCAGTGAAGGAAAGGGGAGGGCCTACGAGCAGTACTTC.

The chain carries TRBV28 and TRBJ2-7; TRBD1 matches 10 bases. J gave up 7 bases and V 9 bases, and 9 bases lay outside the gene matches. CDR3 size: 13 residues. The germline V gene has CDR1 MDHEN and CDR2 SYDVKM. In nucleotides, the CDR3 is TGTGCCAGTCAGACAGGGGGCTCGAGGGAGCAGTACTTC. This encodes CASQTGGSREQYF.

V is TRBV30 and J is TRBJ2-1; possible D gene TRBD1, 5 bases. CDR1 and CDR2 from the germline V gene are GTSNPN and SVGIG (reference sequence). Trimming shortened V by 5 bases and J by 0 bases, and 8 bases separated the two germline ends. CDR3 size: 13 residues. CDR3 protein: CAWYRSSYNEQFF. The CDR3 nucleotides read TGTGCCTGGTACAGGAGCTCCTACAATGAGCAGTTCTTC.

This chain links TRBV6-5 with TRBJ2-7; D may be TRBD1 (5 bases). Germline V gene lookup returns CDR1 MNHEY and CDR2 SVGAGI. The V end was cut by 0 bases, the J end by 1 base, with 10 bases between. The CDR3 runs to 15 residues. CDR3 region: CASSYSTGTSYEQYF. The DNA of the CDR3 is TGTGCCAGCAGTTACTCAACAGGTACATCCTACGAGCAGTACTTC.

CDR3 amino acids: CASSPSGQGMNTEAFF. The CDR3 DNA follows: TGTGCCAGCTCACCATCGGGACAGGGCATGAACACTGAAGCTTTCTTT. V is TRBV18 and J is TRBJ1-1, with 9 bases matching TRBD1. The germline gives CDR1 KGHSH, CDR2 LQKENI. The CDR3 consists of 16 residues. V was pared by 2 bases and J by 0 bases, with 4 bases of the junction left unmatched.

The CDR3 coding sequence is TGTGCCAGCAGCACTAGCGGGAGGGCCATAAATGAGCAGTTCTTC. Translation: CASSTSGRAINEQFF. V usage is TRBV9 and J usage is TRBJ2-1; 13 bases align to TRBD2. CDR1 is SGDLS, CDR2 YYNGEE, per germline. J gave up 7 bases and V 4 bases, and 5 bases lay outside the gene matches. This CDR3 has 15 residues.

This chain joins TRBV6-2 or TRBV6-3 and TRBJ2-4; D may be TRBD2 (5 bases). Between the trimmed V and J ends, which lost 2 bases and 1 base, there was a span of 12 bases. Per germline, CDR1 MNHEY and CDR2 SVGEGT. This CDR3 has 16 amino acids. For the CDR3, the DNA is TGTGCCAGCAGTTACACCCCCGGGGTGGCCAAAAACATTCAGTACTTC. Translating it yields CASSYTPGVAKNIQYF.

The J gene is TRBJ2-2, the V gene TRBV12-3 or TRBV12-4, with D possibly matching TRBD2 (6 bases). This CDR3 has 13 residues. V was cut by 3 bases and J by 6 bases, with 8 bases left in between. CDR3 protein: CASSFREAGELFF. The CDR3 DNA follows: TGTGCCAGCAGTTTTAGGGAGGCCGGGGAGCTGTTTTTT.

CDR3 DNA: TGTGCCAGCAGCTTGGACCCGGGTCCCCAAGAGACCCAGTACTTC. Translated: CASSLDPGPQETQYF. V is TRBV11-2 and J is TRBJ2-5; D is undetermined. Germline V gene data show CDR1 as SGHAT and CDR2 as FQNNGV. This CDR3 contains 15 residues. Trimming left V 3 bases short and J 1 base short, with 12 bases between.

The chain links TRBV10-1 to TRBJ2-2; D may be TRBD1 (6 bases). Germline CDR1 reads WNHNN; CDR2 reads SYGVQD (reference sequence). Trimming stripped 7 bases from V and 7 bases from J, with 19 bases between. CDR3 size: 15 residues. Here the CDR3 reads CASTRGATGGGELFF. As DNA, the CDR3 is TGCGCCAGCACACGAGGGGCGACAGGCGGCGGGGAGCTGTTTTTT.

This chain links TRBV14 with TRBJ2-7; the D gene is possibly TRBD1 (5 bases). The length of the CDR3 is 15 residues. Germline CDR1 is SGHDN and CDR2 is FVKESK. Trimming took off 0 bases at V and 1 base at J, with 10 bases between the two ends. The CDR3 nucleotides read TGTGCCAGCAGCCAAGATTGGGGCAGATCCTACGAGCAGTACTTC. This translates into CASSQDWGRSYEQYF.

The CDR3 DNA sequence: TGCGCCAGCAGCCAAGAGGCCGGCGGGAGGGCCTATGAGCAGTTCTTC. It yields the protein CASSQEAGGRAYEQFF. The J gene is TRBJ2-1, the V gene TRBV4-3, with 9 nucleotides matching TRBD2. CDR1 is LGHNA and CDR2 is YSLEER in the germline V gene. J lost 8 bases, V lost 0 bases, and 8 bases had no gene match. The CDR3 sequence is 16 residues long.